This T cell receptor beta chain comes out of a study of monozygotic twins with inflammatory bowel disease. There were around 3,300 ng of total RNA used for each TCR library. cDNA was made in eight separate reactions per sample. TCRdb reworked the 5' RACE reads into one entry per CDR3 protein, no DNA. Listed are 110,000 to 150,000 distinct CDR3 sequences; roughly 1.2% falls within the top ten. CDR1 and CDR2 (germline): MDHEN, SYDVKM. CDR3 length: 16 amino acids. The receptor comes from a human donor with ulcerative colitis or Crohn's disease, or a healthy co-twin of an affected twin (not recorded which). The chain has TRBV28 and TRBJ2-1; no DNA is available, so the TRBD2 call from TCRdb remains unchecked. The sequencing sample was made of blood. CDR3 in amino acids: CASTSLAGAGSNEQFF.